This entry lists 24 T cell receptor beta chains sequenced from one sample in a study of T cell repertoires in cytomegalovirus infection. These receptors lack a known antigen. TCRdb passed the reads through MiXCR, listing each CDR3 protein once. The table has approximately 110,000 distinct CDR3 sequences, more than 30% seen once. The specimen was CD8+ T cells from cultured PBMCs, collected from culture after CMV antigen stimulation. The receptors stem from a human donor in good health (CMV status not recorded). Some clones in this sample may be carry-over from other donors' samples.

The chain combines TRBV24-1 with TRBJ2-1, with 7 bases identical to TRBD1. This CDR3 comprises 15 residues. Germline CDR1 is KGHDR and CDR2 is SFDVKD. V shed 0 bases and J 7 bases; nucleotides not matched to a gene: 5. DNA for the CDR3: TGTGCCACCAGTGATTTGCCAGGGGGAGAAAATGAGCAGTTCTTC. Translating gives CATSDLPGGENEQFF.

Many counts were recorded for this clonotype. The gene calls are TRBV12-3 or TRBV12-4 and TRBJ2-3; weak D call: TRBD2 (6 bases). Trimming took off 0 bases at V and 0 bases at J, with 13 bases between the two ends. The CDR3 is made up of 17 amino acids. In DNA form, the CDR3 reads TGTGCCAGCAGTTTAGCCCTTACCGGGACTAGCACAGATACGCAGTATTTT. Translating it yields CASSLALTGTSTDTQYF.

This clonotype was seen many times. The chain links TRBV19 to TRBJ1-3; D remains ambiguous. Germline V lookup: CDR1 LNHDA, CDR2 SQIVND (reference sequence). The V gene lost 4 bases and the J gene lost 3 bases, with 16 bases spanning the gap. The CDR3 runs to 16 residues. The CDR3 loop reads CASSTRQDFVGNTIYF. DNA of the CDR3: TGTGCCAGTAGTACCCGCCAGGACTTTGTTGGAAACACCATATATTTT. Complete variable domain (other parts from reference TRBV19 and TRBJ1-3): DGGITQSPKYLFRKEGQNVTLSCEQNLNHDAMYWYRQDPGQGLRLIYYSQIVNDFQKGDIAEGYSVSREKKESFPLTVTSAQKNPTAFYLCASSTRQDFVGNTIYFGEGSWLTVV.

In its sample, this clonotype was seen once. The CDR3 DNA is TGCGCCAGCAGCTACGGATCAAGCTCCTATAATTCACCCCTCCACTTT. This gives the protein CASSYGSSSYNSPLHF. The chain has TRBV4-1 and TRBJ1-6; D is undetermined. Germline-derived CDR1 and CDR2 are MGHRA and YSYEKL. CDR3 size: 16 residues. V was clipped by 5 bases and J by 0 bases, with 11 bases between them.

CDR3 sequence reads: CASSQFRSGNTIYF. The CDR3 bases are TGTGCCAGCAGCCAGTTCCGCTCTGGAAACACCATATATTTT. The chain recombines TRBV5-6 with TRBJ1-3; D remains ambiguous. The V gene's germline CDR1 is SGHDT and CDR2 YYEEEE. This CDR3 is 14 amino acids long. V was pared by 4 bases and J by 0 bases, with 8 bases between.

The chain uses TRBV2 and TRBJ1-2, with D tentatively TRBD1 (5 bases). Trimming took off 4 bases at V and 2 bases at J, with 8 bases between the two ends. Looked up from germline, CDR1 is SNHLY and CDR2 is FYNNEI. This CDR3 is built from 13 residues. For the CDR3, the DNA is TGTGCCAGCAGTGTCCCAGGGAACTATGGCTACACCTTC. This codes for CASSVPGNYGYTF.

V and J are TRBV11-2 and TRBJ2-6; D call uncertain. The CDR3 has 17 amino acids. Germline CDR1 reads SGHAT; CDR2 reads FQNNGV. Trimming cost V 0 bases and J 2 bases, with 11 bases left between them. CDR3 sequence: CASSLDLGLPGANVLTF. The CDR3 region has the DNA TGTGCCAGCAGCTTAGATTTAGGGTTGCCTGGGGCCAACGTCCTGACTTTC.

This rearrangement joins TRBV19 to TRBJ1-6; D may be TRBD1 (6 bases). The germline gives CDR1 LNHDA, CDR2 SQIVND (reference sequence). The CDR3 has 13 amino acids. Deletions cut 5 bases from V and 10 bases from J, with 12 bases between. CDR3 DNA sequence: TGTGCCAGTAGTTCCAGGGGAAACTCACCCCTCCACTTT. Translation: CASSSRGNSPLHF.

This clonotype was detected only a few times. The chain carries TRBV19 and TRBJ2-1; D call uncertain. The CDR3 runs 12 residues. Germline V lookup: CDR1 LNHDA, CDR2 SQIVND (reference sequence). The V and J ends lost 3 bases and 6 bases respectively, with 6 bases between them. The CDR3 is CASSMAPNEQFF. The CDR3 nucleotides read TGTGCCAGTAGTATGGCCCCCAATGAGCAGTTCTTC.

This chain connects TRBV7-8 to TRBJ1-5; 10 nucleotides agree with TRBD1. Germline values: CDR1 SGHVS, CDR2 FQNEAQ. Losses at the gene ends were 0 bases for V and 4 bases for J; bases not matched to a gene: 3. The CDR3 loop spans 16 amino acids. The CDR3 is CASSLAAGQGNQPQHF. The CDR3 bases are TGTGCCAGCAGCTTAGCGGCGGGACAGGGGAATCAGCCCCAGCATTTT.

This clonotype was seen more than once but under ten times. The V gene is TRBV7-9, the J gene TRBJ2-6; TRBD2 might be the D (6 bases). The CDR3 is 14 amino acids. The ends were cut back, 5 bases at V and 1 base at J, with 6 bases in the middle. Germline lookup yields CDR1 SEHNR and CDR2 FQNEAQ (reference sequence). The CDR3, as DNA: TGTGCCAGCAGCGGGAGGTCTGGGGCCAACGTCCTGACTTTC. Its translation is CASSGRSGANVLTF.

This clonotype occurred once. V is TRBV5-5 and J is TRBJ1-5; D call uncertain. The CDR3 covers 13 residues. Looked up from germline, CDR1 is SGHKS and CDR2 is YYEKEE (reference sequence). V lost 4 bases, J lost 2 bases, and 7 bases lay in between. Written as DNA, the CDR3 is TGTGCCAGCAGCCGGTGGGGCAATCAGCCCCAGCATTTT. Amino acid sequence: CASSRWGNQPQHF. Looking up the rest from reference TRBV5-5 and TRBJ1-5 gives the full variable domain: DAGVTQSPTHLIKTRGQQVTLRCSPISGHKSVSWYQQVLGQGPQFIFQYYEKEERGRGNFPDRFSARQFPNYSSELNVNALLLGDSALYLCASSRWGNQPQHFGDGTRLSIL.

This clonotype was seen more than once but under ten times. The V and J genes are TRBV20-1 and TRBJ1-2, with D perhaps matching TRBD1 (5 bases). CDR1 DFQATT and CDR2 SNEGSKA come from the germline V gene (reference sequence). The CDR3 runs 15 residues. With 2 bases removed from V and 3 bases from J, the gap between germline ends came to 16 bases. DNA for the CDR3: TGCAGTGCTAGACCGGAGCAGGGCGGTCACTATGGCTACACCTTC. Residues: CSARPEQGGHYGYTF.

The chain uses TRBV11-2 and TRBJ1-2, with D tentatively TRBD1 (5 bases). Germline loops: CDR1 SGHAT, CDR2 FQNNGV. Between the trimmed V and J ends, which lost 5 bases and 6 bases, there was a span of 13 bases. CDR3 size: 13 residues. The CDR3: CASSQWGADGYTF. DNA of the CDR3: TGTGCCAGCAGCCAATGGGGCGCGGATGGCTACACCTTC.

This chain uses TRBV15 with TRBJ2-5; the match to TRBD2 covers 11 bases. Per the germline V gene, CDR1 is LNHNV and CDR2 is YYDKDF (reference sequence). V lost 3 bases, J lost 3 bases, and 6 bases stayed unmatched. This CDR3 is built from 16 residues. The CDR3 loop reads CATSSDLLAGEETQYF. The CDR3 nucleotides are TGTGCCACCAGCAGCGATCTACTAGCGGGGGAAGAGACCCAGTACTTC.

This clonotype was recorded at least ten times. The chain couples TRBV7-2 to TRBJ1-4; D is uncertain. The CDR3 extends over 17 amino acids. V dropped 1 base and J dropped 3 bases, with 15 bases sitting between them. Per the germline V gene, CDR1 is SGHTA and CDR2 is FQGNSA. This chain's CDR3 is CASSLGWTGIANEKLFF. The CDR3 DNA sequence: TGTGCCAGCAGCTTAGGGTGGACGGGTATAGCTAATGAAAAACTGTTTTTT.

This chain uses TRBV12-3 or TRBV12-4 with TRBJ1-2; possibly TRBD1 for D (6 bases). CDR3 length: 14 residues. V was pared by 3 bases and J by 4 bases, with 12 bases between. As DNA, the CDR3 is TGTGCCAGCAGTTTGACGCCCAGGGGCTATGGCTACACCTTC. Protein: CASSLTPRGYGYTF.

This chain joins TRBV13 and TRBJ1-1; D ambiguous. The CDR3 contains 12 residues. Trimming removed 0 bases from V and 5 bases from J, with 4 bases in between. Germline V CDR1 and CDR2: PRHDT, FYEKMQ (reference sequence). CDR3 loop: CASSLGWTEAFF. CDR3 sequence (DNA): TGTGCCAGCAGCTTAGGATGGACTGAAGCTTTCTTT.

In its sample, this clonotype was seen many times. The chain employs TRBV18 and TRBJ2-5; 9 nucleotides line up with TRBD1. The trim removed 3 bases at V and 5 bases at J, leaving 4 bases unmatched. Germline loops: CDR1 KGHSH, CDR2 LQKENI. This CDR3 spans 14 amino acids. CDR3 nucleotide sequence: TGTGCCAGCTCACCGGGACAGGGAATCGAGACCCAGTACTTC. Translating it yields CASSPGQGIETQYF.

V is TRBV12-3 or TRBV12-4 and J is TRBJ1-1; D is uncertain. The CDR3 loop spans 14 amino acids. V gave up 6 bases and J gave up 0 bases, with 11 bases separating them. The CDR3 DNA follows: TGTGCCAGCAGCCCTCTCCAAGTGAACACTGAAGCTTTCTTT. Its protein is CASSPLQVNTEAFF.

The sample holds a few counts of this clonotype. The V gene is TRBV7-4, the J gene TRBJ2-1, with unresolved D. Per the germline V gene, CDR1 is SGHVT and CDR2 is SQSDAQ. The CDR3 is made up of 15 amino acids. V was cut by 5 bases and J by 0 bases, with 11 bases left in between. The CDR3 bases are TGTGCCAGCAGCCGACCGCTCAGCTCCTACAATGAGCAGTTCTTC. Protein: CASSRPLSSYNEQFF. Together with reference TRBV7-4 and TRBJ2-1, the CDR3 gives the full variable domain: GAGVSQSPRYKVAKRGRDVALRCDSISGHVTLYWYRQTLGQGSEVLTYSQSDAQRDKSGRPSGRFSAERPERSVSTLKIQRTEQGDSAVYLCASSRPLSSYNEQFFGPGTRLTVL.

The rearrangement joins TRBV25-1 to TRBJ2-3, with 7 bases that match TRBD2. V gave up 7 bases and J gave up 10 bases; unmatched junction bases: 11. The CDR3 runs to 13 residues. Germline loops: CDR1 MGHDK, CDR2 SYGVNS. DNA of the CDR3: TGTGCCAGCACTAACCTGGGGGGGACGGCGCAGTATTTT. Its translation is CASTNLGGTAQYF.

The CDR3 region has the DNA TGCAGTGCTAGATCGCAGGGACAGGGCTCTAACTATGGCTACACCTTC. Translating it yields CSARSQGQGSNYGYTF. The chain carries TRBV20-1 and TRBJ1-2; 9 nucleotides align to TRBD1. This CDR3 comprises 16 residues. Unmatched junction bases numbered 7, after V lost 2 bases and J lost 0 bases. CDR1 is DFQATT and CDR2 is SNEGSKA in the germline V gene (reference sequence).

V usage is TRBV4-2 and J usage is TRBJ2-1, with D perhaps matching TRBD2 (6 bases). This CDR3 is 15 amino acids long. Germline CDR1 reads LGHNA; CDR2 reads YNFKEQ. Deletions cut 3 bases from V and 8 bases from J, with 17 bases between. This chain's CDR3 is CASSQMTRVADEQFF. The CDR3 DNA reads as TGTGCCAGCAGCCAGATGACTAGAGTTGCCGATGAGCAGTTCTTC.